The present TCR beta chain was sequenced within a study of blood T cell repertoires in COVID-19. CDR1 and CDR2 from the germline V gene are GTSNPN and SVGIG (reference sequence). The V end lost 5 bases, the J end lost 3 bases, and 11 bases lay between the germline ends. This CDR3 region has 13 residues. The repertoire was sequenced with immunoSEQ multiplex PCR; TCRdb's copy has only in-frame clones and lacks some. The repertoire holds some 140,000 clones, with approximately 81% as singletons. Material: PBMCs or T cells enriched from blood (not recorded which). The clonotype comes from a middle-aged man with acute COVID-19. V gene TRBV30 combines with J gene TRBJ1-5; TRBD1 is a possible D gene (5 bases). CDR3 loop: CAWRQRANQPQHF. The CDR3 DNA sequence: TGTGCCTGGCGACAGCGAGCCAATCAGCCCCAGCATTTT.